This TCR beta chain was recorded in a study of long-term antiretroviral therapy in people with HIV. V shed 6 bases and J shed 0 bases, with 15 bases lying between them. Germline V CDR1 and CDR2: MNHEY, SMNVEV (reference sequence). The CDR3 has 16 residues. Notes on this clone: The antigen is unknown.

Broader study findings: Clonal populations expanded prior to ART predominated within the repertoire at all time points. Repertoires in HIV (unlike those of controls) had narrower CDR3 length ranges.

Version v3.0 of the immunoSEQ assay was performed at survey level. This table comes from immunoSEQ multiplex PCR, and its TCRdb copy is limited to in-frame clones, with some not included. Of around 21,000 clones listed, about 86% are singletons. Sequences were derived from unsorted PBMCs, sampled 0.1 years before starting antiretroviral therapy. The rearrangement links TRBV27 to TRBJ1-5, with D unclear. The clonotype was recovered from a man aged 40-49 years with HIV. CDR3 nucleotides: TGTGCCAGCAGACGGACGGGTTTTTATAGCAATCAGCCCCAGCATTTT. Translated: CASRRTGFYSNQPQHF.